A single sample gave rise to the 26 T cell receptor beta chains below, sequenced in a study of cytomegalovirus exposure and HLA in healthy donors. Researchers ran the PCR with 60 Vbeta and 13 Jbeta primers. The method was immunoSEQ multiplex PCR; TCRdb's version includes in-frame clones alone and lacks a portion of them. The table has about 180,000 clones, roughly three quarters seen once. Sequencing used PBMCs. Receptor source: a woman in her twenties or thirties in good health and CMV-seropositive.

The chain couples TRBV7-3 to TRBJ2-2; 10 nucleotides agree with TRBD1. This CDR3 region has 17 residues. Germline V lookup: CDR1 SGHTA, CDR2 FQGTGA. V was clipped by 2 bases and J by 3 bases; unmatched bases: 6. CDR3 sequence (DNA): TGTGCCAGCAGCTTACTTGACAGGGGGCAGTACACCGGGGAGCTGTTTTTT. Protein product: CASSLLDRGQYTGELFF. The entire variable domain, with the rest obtained from reference TRBV7-3 and TRBJ2-2, is as follows: GAGVSQTPSNKVTEKGKYVELRCDPISGHTALYWYRQSLGQGPEFLIYFQGTGAADDSGLPNDRFFAVRPEGSVSTLKIQRTERGDSAVYLCASSLLDRGQYTGELFFGEGSRLTVL.

The rearrangement links TRBV7-9 to TRBJ2-3; D is unresolved. V lost 5 bases to trimming and J lost 1 base, with 7 bases between them. Germline V CDR1 and CDR2: SEHNR, FQNEAQ (reference sequence). This CDR3 comprises 13 residues. The DNA for the CDR3 is TGTGCCAGCAGCCCACCGGGCACAGATACGCAGTATTTT. Translation: CASSPPGTDTQYF.

This chain links TRBV6-5 with TRBJ1-1, with D possibly matching TRBD1 (6 bases). Looked up from germline, CDR1 is MNHEY and CDR2 is SVGAGI. This CDR3 is built from 14 residues. Trimming shortened V by 5 bases and J by 3 bases, and 13 bases separated the two germline ends. This CDR3 is CASSPLQGYTEAFF. The DNA of the CDR3 is TGTGCCAGCAGTCCCCTTCAGGGGTACACTGAAGCTTTCTTT.

The J gene is TRBJ1-4, the V gene TRBV11-3; 7 bases align to TRBD1. Germline V gene data show CDR1 as SGHNT and CDR2 as YENEEA. Germline trimming cut 5 bases from V and 7 bases from J; bases unmatched to any gene: 4. The CDR3 spans 13 residues. The CDR3 spells CASSQNRGEKLFF. Here the CDR3 DNA reads TGTGCCAGCAGCCAAAACAGGGGTGAAAAACTGTTTTTT.

The chain links TRBV6-5 to TRBJ1-2; 8 bases line up with TRBD1. The CDR3 runs to 14 residues. J gave up 4 bases and V 4 bases, and 5 bases lay outside the gene matches. Germline lookup yields CDR1 MNHEY and CDR2 SVGAGI. The CDR3 coding sequence is TGTGCCAGCAGTTTGATGGACAGGGCCTATGGCTACACCTTC. Protein: CASSLMDRAYGYTF.

The V gene is TRBV7-9, the J gene TRBJ1-2, with 9 nucleotides matching TRBD1. From germline, CDR1 is SEHNR and CDR2 FQNEAQ (reference sequence). The CDR3 is made up of 12 amino acids. The trim removed 10 bases at V and 4 bases at J, leaving 4 bases unmatched. The CDR3 is CATGQGGYGYTF. The CDR3 coding sequence is TGTGCCACGGGACAGGGCGGCTATGGCTACACCTTC.

The rearrangement links TRBV5-6 to TRBJ2-7; possible D gene TRBD2, 5 bases. Trimming took 0 bases from V and 4 from J, leaving 8 bases between them. This CDR3 spans 13 amino acids. Germline CDR1 and CDR2: SGHDT and YYEEEE. The chain's CDR3 is CASSLGPGYEQYF. For the CDR3, the DNA is TGTGCCAGCAGCTTGGGCCCGGGGTACGAGCAGTACTTC.

This clone appeared once. This rearrangement joins TRBV7-8 to TRBJ1-3; D perhaps matches TRBD1 (5 bases). This CDR3 spans 14 amino acids. Per germline, CDR1 SGHVS and CDR2 FQNEAQ. Trimming removed 3 bases from V and 2 bases from J, with 8 bases in between. In nucleotides, the CDR3 is TGTGCCAGCAGCTTGGTAGGGGCTGGAAACACCATATATTTT. It codes for CASSLVGAGNTIYF.

V is TRBV5-4 and J is TRBJ2-4; 9 nucleotides line up with TRBD2. The CDR3 length is 14 residues. Germline CDR1 SGHNT, CDR2 YYREEE (reference sequence). V gave up 4 bases and J gave up 5 bases; unmatched junction bases: 4. CDR3 residues: CASSQGGGENIQYF. CDR3 DNA: TGTGCCAGCAGCCAGGGCGGGGGGGAAAACATTCAGTACTTC.

The chain joins TRBV27 to TRBJ1-5; tentatively, D is TRBD1 (5 bases). Per germline, CDR1 MNHEY and CDR2 SMNVEV (reference sequence). This CDR3 contains 17 residues. V dropped 6 bases and J dropped 0 bases, with 18 bases sitting between them. The CDR3 region is CASRERGGEHSNQPQHF. CDR3 coding DNA: TGTGCCAGCAGGGAGAGGGGAGGGGAACATAGCAATCAGCCCCAGCATTTT.

This sequence joins TRBV4-3 and TRBJ2-7; D might be TRBD1 (6 bases). The V gene lost 3 bases and the J gene lost 3 bases, with 15 bases spanning the gap. The CDR3 runs to 15 residues. From germline, CDR1 is LGHNA and CDR2 YSLEER. The CDR3 coding sequence is TGCGCCAGCAGCCAGCGAAGTGGGGGCTTCTACGAGCAGTACTTC. This translates into CASSQRSGGFYEQYF.

This rearrangement joins TRBV10-3 to TRBJ2-5; D possibly corresponds to TRBD1 (6 bases). The CDR3 spans 13 residues. V lost 3 bases, J lost 5 bases, and 10 bases lay in between. Germline V CDR1 and CDR2: ENHRY, SYGVKD. The CDR3 spells CAISDRGEETQYF. CDR3 sequence (DNA): TGTGCCATCAGTGACAGGGGTGAGGAGACCCAGTACTTC.

V is TRBV6-1 and J is TRBJ1-4; TRBD1 might be the D (5 bases). The V gene lost 7 bases and the J gene lost 7 bases, with 19 bases spanning the gap. Germline values: CDR1 MNHNS, CDR2 SASEGT. This CDR3 contains 15 residues. For the CDR3, the DNA is TGTGCCAGCACCGATGGGTCAGGGAATAGTGAAAAACTGTTTTTT. Its translation: CASTDGSGNSEKLFF.

This clone came up a few times. The chain couples TRBV18 to TRBJ2-5; tentative D call: TRBD2 (5 bases). The J call may be mistaken, given a closer DNA end match to TRBJ2-7. Per the germline V gene, CDR1 is KGHSH and CDR2 is LQKENI. The CDR3 spans 14 residues. The CDR3: CASSPSEGSYEQYF. Here the CDR3 DNA reads TGTGCCAGCTCACCATCAGAGGGTTCCTACGAGCAGTACTTC.

The table lists this clone with a few counts. Distinct nucleotide sequences in the sample also encode this CDR3. V gene TRBV28 combines with J gene TRBJ1-4, with 9 positions matching TRBD1. Germline values: CDR1 MDHEN, CDR2 SYDVKM. The CDR3 is 14 residues long. V trimming: 3 bases; J trimming: 8 bases; junction bases outside the gene matches: 4. The CDR3 loop reads CASSFGQGREKLFF. CDR3 sequence (DNA): TGTGCCAGCAGTTTTGGACAGGGGAGAGAAAAACTGTTTTTT.

The chain links TRBV6-6 to TRBJ1-2, with D perhaps TRBD1 (6 bases). Per the germline V gene, CDR1 is MNHNY and CDR2 is SVGAGI (reference sequence). V lost 2 bases and J lost 5, with 18 bases in between. This CDR3 has 16 residues. CDR3 protein: CASSYGEPGQAYGYTF. The CDR3 DNA reads as TGTGCCAGCAGTTACGGGGAGCCGGGACAAGCTTATGGCTACACCTTC.

V gene TRBV7-8 combines with J gene TRBJ2-2; D remains ambiguous. V shed 1 base and J shed 6 bases, with 9 bases lying between them. There are 14 residues in the CDR3. Germline values: CDR1 SGHVS, CDR2 FQNEAQ. In DNA form, the CDR3 reads TGTGCCAGCAGCTTAGGGAGCCGGCCCGGGGAGCTGTTTTTT. Translated, it gives CASSLGSRPGELFF.

The CDR3 is CASSPVGRIDGYTF. As DNA, the CDR3 is TGTGCCAGCAGCCCCGTGGGCAGGATTGATGGCTACACCTTC. The rearrangement uses TRBV6-5 and TRBJ1-2; D is unclear. Trimming removed 6 bases at V and 6 bases at J, with 17 bases between. The CDR3 runs to 14 residues. Germline V gene lookup returns CDR1 MNHEY and CDR2 SVGAGI.

The chain employs TRBV7-9 and TRBJ2-2; possibly TRBD2 for D (5 bases). Germline V gene sequence: CDR1 SEHNR, CDR2 FQNEAQ (reference sequence). With 7 bases removed from V and 2 bases from J, the gap between germline ends came to 20 bases. The CDR3 is 17 amino acids. The CDR3 is CASTTLRGRGNTGELFF. The DNA of the CDR3 is TGTGCCAGCACCACCCTACGAGGGAGAGGAAACACCGGGGAGCTGTTTTTT.

This clone showed up just a few times. The chain links TRBV5-6 to TRBJ2-1; 8 nucleotides agree with TRBD2. V dropped 0 bases and J dropped 9; count of bases not matched to a gene: 2. Germline CDR1 SGHDT, CDR2 YYEEEE. This CDR3 is built from 13 residues. CDR3 region: CASSLGAGGEQFF. The CDR3 DNA reads TGTGCCAGCAGCTTGGGGGCGGGGGGTGAGCAGTTCTTC.

The J gene is TRBJ1-2, the V gene TRBV4-3; a weak D match, TRBD1 (6 bases). V dropped 4 bases and J dropped 3 bases, with 15 bases sitting between them. The CDR3 sequence is 15 residues long. Germline lookup yields CDR1 LGHNA and CDR2 YSLEER. CDR3 sequence (DNA): TGCGCCAGCAGCCTTATGACAGGTGGTTACTATGGCTACACCTTC. Translated: CASSLMTGGYYGYTF.

This rearrangement joins TRBV7-3 to TRBJ2-7; possible D gene TRBD2, 6 bases. The CDR3 is 13 amino acids. Trimming shortened V by 5 bases and J by 4 bases, and 12 bases separated the two germline ends. The germline V gene has CDR1 SGHTA and CDR2 FQGTGA. The CDR3 protein is CASSPGTGYEQYF. Here the CDR3 DNA reads TGTGCCAGCAGCCCCGGGACTGGATACGAGCAGTACTTC.

The gene calls are TRBV5-5 and TRBJ1-5; 10 nucleotides align to TRBD1. The germline gives CDR1 SGHKS, CDR2 YYEKEE (reference sequence). The CDR3 is 16 amino acids. V shed 4 bases, J shed 2 bases, and the junction held 6 bases outside the gene matches. CDR3: CASSLTGGWGNQPQHF. The CDR3 DNA is TGTGCCAGCAGCCTGACAGGGGGCTGGGGCAATCAGCCCCAGCATTTT.

The CDR3 coding sequence is TGTGCCAGCTCACCACAGCGGGGGCAGGATTCACCCCTCCACTTT. Its translation: CASSPQRGQDSPLHF. V and J are TRBV18 and TRBJ1-6, with D tentatively TRBD1 (6 bases). V shed 1 base and J shed 8 bases, with 12 bases lying between them. Germline values: CDR1 KGHSH, CDR2 LQKENI. The CDR3 covers 15 residues.

This sequence joins TRBV9 and TRBJ2-3, with 7 bases fitting TRBD2. The CDR3 consists of 16 residues. Trimming took 4 bases from V and 2 from J; bases not matched to a gene: 10. Looked up from germline, CDR1 is SGDLS and CDR2 is YYNGEE. CDR3 region: CASSYPSSGATDTQYF. In nucleotides, the CDR3 is TGTGCCAGCAGCTATCCCTCTAGCGGAGCCACAGATACGCAGTATTTT.

The chain is built from TRBV5-1 and TRBJ2-5; 12 positions agree with TRBD2. Germline trimming cut 4 bases from V and 5 bases from J; bases unmatched to any gene: 3. Germline CDR1 SGHRS, CDR2 YFSETQ. The CDR3 is 14 amino acids. The chain's CDR3 is CASSLAGGRETQYF. CDR3 DNA: TGCGCCAGCAGCCTAGCGGGGGGGCGTGAGACCCAGTACTTC.